These 18 T cell receptor beta chains were sequenced from one sample in a study of T cell changes during pregnancy in multiple sclerosis. The protocol was immunoSEQ multiplex PCR, while the TCRdb copy is restricted to in-frame clones and leaves out a portion. The table lists 60,000 to 70,000 clones, around 91% of them singletons. The source material was peripheral blood, sampled after pregnancy. These TCRs come from a female donor in good health, enrolled as a control in a pregnancy study.

This chain connects TRBV7-9 to TRBJ2-7; D may be TRBD1 (6 bases). The CDR3 has 15 residues. Trimming cost V 3 bases and J 5 bases, with 17 bases left between them. The V gene's germline CDR1 is SEHNR and CDR2 FQNEAQ (reference sequence). The CDR3 sequence: CASSFVTGLFHEQYF. The CDR3 region has the DNA TGTGCCAGCAGCTTTGTTACAGGGCTCTTCCACGAGCAGTACTTC.

This clone was detected only once. The rearrangement joins TRBV11-3 to TRBJ2-1; TRBD2 is a possible D gene (6 bases). The CDR3 extends over 13 amino acids. V lost 1 base to trimming and J lost 8 bases, with 9 bases between them. The V gene's germline CDR1 is SGHNT and CDR2 YENEEA. The CDR3 DNA reads as TGTGCCAGCAGCTTAGCGACGGGGGATGAGCAGTTCTTC. Protein product: CASSLATGDEQFF.

In this sample, this clone turned up a few times. The chain recombines TRBV19 with TRBJ2-3, with D possibly TRBD1 on 6 matching bases. The CDR3 runs 16 residues. The V gene lost 5 bases and the J gene lost 2 bases, with 17 bases spanning the gap. Germline CDR1 and CDR2: LNHDA and SQIVND (reference sequence). Here the CDR3 reads CASSFRDTAYTDTQYF. DNA for the CDR3: TGTGCCAGTAGTTTCCGGGACACGGCCTACACAGATACGCAGTATTTT.

The rearrangement uses TRBV9 and TRBJ2-3; 11 positions match TRBD2. This CDR3 is 15 amino acids long. Trimming took 4 bases from V and 5 from J; bases not matched to a gene: 6. CDR1 SGDLS and CDR2 YYNGEE come from the germline V gene. The CDR3 DNA reads TGTGCCAGCAGCCCTATAGCGGGGGGGCAAGATACGCAGTATTTT. Residues: CASSPIAGGQDTQYF.

This chain connects TRBV6-1 to TRBJ1-2, with TRBD1 as a possible D gene (6 bases). V was cut by 6 bases and J by 4 bases, with 12 bases left in between. The CDR3 consists of 13 residues. The germline V gene has CDR1 MNHNS and CDR2 SASEGT. CDR3 protein: CASRLDSSYGYTF. The CDR3 coding sequence is TGTGCCAGCAGGTTGGACAGCAGCTATGGCTACACCTTC.

The V gene is TRBV5-8, the J gene TRBJ1-1, with 7 bases that match TRBD1. Germline assignment: CDR1 SGHTS and CDR2 YDEGEE. V was pared by 4 bases and J by 4 bases, with 10 bases of the junction left unmatched. CDR3 length equals 15 residues. The CDR3 here is CASSQRQGWGTEAFF. The CDR3, as DNA: TGTGCCAGCAGCCAAAGACAGGGTTGGGGCACTGAAGCTTTCTTT.

This clone showed up just a few times. The chain links TRBV18 to TRBJ1-1, with a tentative D call TRBD1 (6 bases). From germline, CDR1 is KGHSH and CDR2 LQKENI. There are 14 residues in the CDR3. V lost 2 bases to trimming and J lost 1 base, with 8 bases between them. The CDR3 sequence: CASSPETGNTEAFF. The CDR3 region has the DNA TGTGCCAGCTCACCAGAGACAGGGAACACTGAAGCTTTCTTT.

This sequence joins TRBV7-8 and TRBJ2-5; D gene uncertain. CDR1 SGHVS and CDR2 FQNEAQ come from the germline V gene. The CDR3 is 14 amino acids. V shed 0 bases and J shed 2 bases, with 7 bases lying between them. The CDR3 loop reads CASSLATLQETQYF. CDR3 sequence (DNA): TGTGCCAGCAGCTTAGCTACGCTACAAGAGACCCAGTACTTC.

The count of this clone is one. The genes are TRBV5-6 and TRBJ1-1; D is ambiguous. V lost 6 bases and J 3 bases, leaving 15 bases between the germline ends. The CDR3 runs to 14 residues. Per the germline V gene, CDR1 is SGHDT and CDR2 is YYEEEE. The CDR3 sequence is CASTPGRWDTEAFF. The CDR3, as DNA: TGTGCCAGCACCCCGGGTAGGTGGGACACTGAAGCTTTCTTT.

This chain joins TRBV10-3 and TRBJ2-1, with 9 bases that match TRBD1. CDR3 length equals 18 residues. Looked up from germline, CDR1 is ENHRY and CDR2 is SYGVKD. V lost 4 bases to trimming and J lost 4 bases; unmatched junction nucleotides: 14. This CDR3 reads CAISGQLKDRGGYNEQFF. In nucleotides, the CDR3 is TGTGCCATCAGTGGCCAATTGAAGGACAGGGGAGGGTACAATGAGCAGTTCTTC.

This clone has a single count. The gene calls are TRBV5-4 and TRBJ2-3; 15 positions agree with TRBD2. V lost 3 bases, J lost 6 bases, and 5 bases stayed unmatched. The CDR3 spans 16 residues. CDR1 is SGHNT, CDR2 YYREEE, per germline (reference sequence). CDR3 DNA: TGTGCCAGCAGCTGGGGACTAGCGGGGGGAGAGGATACGCAGTATTTT. It codes for CASSWGLAGGEDTQYF.

The rearrangement links TRBV7-2 to TRBJ2-7; D unresolved. Germline CDR1 is SGHTA and CDR2 is FQGNSA. Trimming stripped 2 bases from V and 0 bases from J, with 11 bases between. There are 15 residues in the CDR3. CDR3 nucleotides: TGTGCCAGCAGCTTATATAGCAGCAGCTCCTACGAGCAGTACTTC. Protein: CASSLYSSSSYEQYF. The variable domain in full, with the rest retrieved from reference TRBV7-2 and TRBJ2-7, is GAGVSQSPSNKVTEKGKDVELRCDPISGHTALYWYRQSLGQGLEFLIYFQGNSAPDKSGLPSDRFSAERTGGSVSTLTIQRTQQEDSAVYLCASSLYSSSSYEQYFGPGTRLTVT.

The chain uses TRBV7-9 and TRBJ1-1; a possible D gene is TRBD1 (6 bases). Germline CDR1 reads SEHNR; CDR2 reads FQNEAQ (reference sequence). CDR3 length equals 12 residues. V shed 5 bases and J shed 10 bases, with 14 bases lying between them. Here the CDR3 DNA reads TGTGCCAGCAGCCCTGGGGGGGCCGGAGCTTTCTTT. It yields the protein CASSPGGAGAFF.

This chain links TRBV7-8 with TRBJ1-6; unclear D gene. Trimming cost V 0 bases and J 5 bases, with 14 bases left between them. This CDR3 is 17 amino acids long. The germline V gene encodes CDR1 SGHVS and CDR2 FQNEAQ. In DNA form, the CDR3 reads TGTGCCAGCAGCTTAGCCCCAACCCCCCAGAATAATTCACCCCTCCACTTT. It codes for CASSLAPTPQNNSPLHF. The whole variable domain, filled in from reference TRBV7-8 and TRBJ1-6, reads GAGVSQSPRYKVAKRGQDVALRCDPISGHVSLFWYQQALGQGPEFLTYFQNEAQLDKSGLPSDRFFAERPEGSVSTLKIQRTQQEDSAVYLCASSLAPTPQNNSPLHFGNGTRLTVT.

The chain uses TRBV27 and TRBJ2-5; D is unresolved. The CDR3 loop spans 14 amino acids. Germline V gene lookup returns CDR1 MNHEY and CDR2 SMNVEV (reference sequence). Trimming took 6 bases from V and 4 from J, leaving 15 bases between them. CDR3 residues: CASSPIGAGETQYF. The CDR3 DNA sequence: TGTGCCAGCAGCCCCATTGGAGCCGGAGAGACCCAGTACTTC.

V is TRBV19 and J is TRBJ1-1; perhaps TRBD1 as D (5 bases). Trimming shortened V by 5 bases and J by 4 bases, and 14 bases separated the two germline ends. CDR3 length: 14 amino acids. Per germline, CDR1 LNHDA and CDR2 SQIVND (reference sequence). CDR3 sequence reads: CASSPQGRRTEAFF. CDR3 DNA: TGTGCCAGTAGTCCTCAGGGCCGCCGCACTGAAGCTTTCTTT.

In its sample, this clone was seen a few times. The V and J genes are TRBV27 and TRBJ1-1; the match to TRBD1 covers 7 bases. CDR1 MNHEY and CDR2 SMNVEV come from the germline V gene (reference sequence). With 6 bases clipped from V and 2 bases from J, the junction kept 9 bases outside the gene matches. This CDR3 is built from 15 residues. The DNA for the CDR3 is TGTGCCAGCAGAAGGACAGGAATGAGTAACACTGAAGCTTTCTTT. It is translated as CASRRTGMSNTEAFF.

The chain uses TRBV30 and TRBJ1-1; D is possibly TRBD1 (6 bases). CDR3 length: 13 amino acids. Germline V gives CDR1 GTSNPN, CDR2 SVGIG (reference sequence). V lost 2 bases and J lost 4, with 11 bases in between. CDR3 region: CAWSLGGATEAFF. In DNA, the CDR3 is TGTGCCTGGAGTTTGGGGGGGGCCACTGAAGCTTTCTTT.